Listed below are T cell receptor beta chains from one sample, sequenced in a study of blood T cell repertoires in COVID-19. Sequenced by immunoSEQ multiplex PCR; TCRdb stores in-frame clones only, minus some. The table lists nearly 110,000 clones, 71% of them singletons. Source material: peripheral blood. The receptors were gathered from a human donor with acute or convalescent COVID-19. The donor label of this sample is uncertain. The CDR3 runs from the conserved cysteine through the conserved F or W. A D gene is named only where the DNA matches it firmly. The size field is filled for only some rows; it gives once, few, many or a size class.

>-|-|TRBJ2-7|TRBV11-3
TGTGCCAGCAGCTTATACACCACCTACGAGCAGTACTTC
CASSLYTTYEQYF
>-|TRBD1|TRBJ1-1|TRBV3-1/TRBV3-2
TGTGCCAGCAGCCTCCAGGGGGCCACTGAAGCTTTCTTT
CASSLQGATEAFF
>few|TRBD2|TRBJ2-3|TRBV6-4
TGTGCCAGCAGTGAATGGGGACTAGTGTCAGATACGCAGTATTTT
CASSEWGLVSDTQYF
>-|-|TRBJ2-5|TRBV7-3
TGTGCCAGCAGCCTTTCCGGGACTGCTCAAGAGACCCAGTACTTC
CASSLSGTAQETQYF
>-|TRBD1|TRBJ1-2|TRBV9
TGTGCCAGCAGCGCAGGACAGGGGGTGGACTATGGCTACACCTTC
CASSAGQGVDYGYTF
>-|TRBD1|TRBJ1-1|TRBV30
TGTGCCTGGAGTTCCGGGACAGGGGTAGCTGAAGCTTTCTTT
CAWSSGTGVAEAFF
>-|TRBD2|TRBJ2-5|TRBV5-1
TGCGCCAGCAGCGGCGGGGGGGCCTCAGAGACCCAGTACTTC
CASSGGGASETQYF
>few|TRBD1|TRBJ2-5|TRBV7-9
TGTGCCAGCAGCCCCAGGGGGCTGGAGACCCAGTACTTC
CASSPRGLETQYF
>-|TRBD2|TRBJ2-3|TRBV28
TGTGCCAGCAGTTTCCAGGCGGGGGGGCTGAAAGATACGCAGTATTTT
CASSFQAGGLKDTQYF
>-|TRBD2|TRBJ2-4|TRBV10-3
TGTGCCATCAGTGCAGCGGGGGGAAACAAAAACATTCAGTACTTC
CAISAAGGNKNIQYF
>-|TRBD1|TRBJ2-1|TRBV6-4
TGTGCCAGCAGTGACTCTGGGACAGGGGGTTACAATGAGCAGTTCTTC
CASSDSGTGGYNEQFF
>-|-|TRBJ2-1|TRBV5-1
TGCGCCAGCAGCTTGGCCCTCAATGAGCAGTTCTTC
CASSLALNEQFF
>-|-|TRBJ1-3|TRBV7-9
TGTGCCAGCAGCTTGCAGGGTACAAGGAACACCATATATTTT
CASSLQGTRNTIYF
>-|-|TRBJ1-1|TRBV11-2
TGTGCCAGCAGCTTAGGGACTAGGGGGGTACGAGCTTTCTTT
CASSLGTRGVRAFF
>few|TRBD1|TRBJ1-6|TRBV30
TGTGCCTGGAGTGGGGGACAGGGAATCTTCCTCCGTAATTCACCCCTCCACTTT
CAWSGGQGIFLRNSPLHF
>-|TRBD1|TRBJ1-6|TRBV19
TGTGCCAGTAGTATTCTGACAGGGAGTTCACCCCTCCACTTT
CASSILTGSSPLHF
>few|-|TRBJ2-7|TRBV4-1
TGCGCCAGCAGCCACGCCGGGTTGAGCTCCTACGAGCAGTACTTC
CASSHAGLSSYEQYF
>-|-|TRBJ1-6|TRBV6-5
TGTGCCAGCGGGGACAAGTATAATTCACCCCTCCACTTT
CASGDKYNSPLHF
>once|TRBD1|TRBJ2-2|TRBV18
TGTGCCAGCTCACCACTGGGACAGGGGGTACGGACCGGGGAGCTGTTTTTT
CASSPLGQGVRTGELFF
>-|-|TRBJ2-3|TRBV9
TGTGCCAGCAATAGGGGGGGCAACGTGTGGGATACGCAGTATTTT
CASNRGGNVWDTQYF
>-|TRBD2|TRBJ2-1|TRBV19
TGTGCCAGTAGTATAACTAGCGGGGGCCCCAATGAGCAGTTCTTC
CASSITSGGPNEQFF
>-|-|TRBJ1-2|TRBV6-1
TGTGCCAGCAGCGAAGGTCTAGGGGGTCCTTATGAGGGCTACACCTTC
CASSEGLGGPYEGYTF
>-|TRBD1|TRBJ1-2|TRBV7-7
TGTGCTAGCACTACAGGGACAGACATTAACTATGGCTACACCTTC
CASTTGTDINYGYTF
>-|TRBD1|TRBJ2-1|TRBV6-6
TGTGCCAGCAGTTACACCGGACAGGTTGTTAATGAGCAGTTCTTC
CASSYTGQVVNEQFF
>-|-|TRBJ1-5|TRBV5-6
TGTGCCAGCAGCCCGGAAGGGGGTCAGCCCCAGCATTTT
CASSPEGGQPQHF
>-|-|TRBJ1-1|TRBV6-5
TGTGCCAGACTAACGACTGAAGCTTTCTTT
CARLTTEAFF
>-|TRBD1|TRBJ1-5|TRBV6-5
TGTGCCAGCAGTCCCAGCCAGGGGGGCAATCAGCCCCAGCATTTT
CASSPSQGGNQPQHF
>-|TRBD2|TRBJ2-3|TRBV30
TGTGCCTGGAGTGGGGCTAGCGGGGGGGATTCGTCAGATACGCAGTATTTT
CAWSGASGGDSSDTQYF
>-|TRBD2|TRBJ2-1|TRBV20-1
TGCAGTGCTAGTCGCACTAGCGGATACAATGAGCAGTTCTTC
CSASRTSGYNEQFF
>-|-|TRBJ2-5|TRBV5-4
TGTGCCAGCAGCTTGGGAGGTAATCAAGAGACCCAGTACTTC
CASSLGGNQETQYF
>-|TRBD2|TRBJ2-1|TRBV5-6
TGTGCCAGCGAGACTAGCGGGGGGGCCAATGAGCAGTTCTTC
CASETSGGANEQFF
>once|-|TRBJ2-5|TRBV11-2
TGTGCCAGCAGCTTAGGGACGGGGGGCCTCCAAGAGACCCAGTACTTC
CASSLGTGGLQETQYF
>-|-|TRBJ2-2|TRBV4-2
TGTGCCAGCAGCCAGGGGGGACTTAGGGCGACCGGGGAGCTGTTTTTT
CASSQGGLRATGELFF